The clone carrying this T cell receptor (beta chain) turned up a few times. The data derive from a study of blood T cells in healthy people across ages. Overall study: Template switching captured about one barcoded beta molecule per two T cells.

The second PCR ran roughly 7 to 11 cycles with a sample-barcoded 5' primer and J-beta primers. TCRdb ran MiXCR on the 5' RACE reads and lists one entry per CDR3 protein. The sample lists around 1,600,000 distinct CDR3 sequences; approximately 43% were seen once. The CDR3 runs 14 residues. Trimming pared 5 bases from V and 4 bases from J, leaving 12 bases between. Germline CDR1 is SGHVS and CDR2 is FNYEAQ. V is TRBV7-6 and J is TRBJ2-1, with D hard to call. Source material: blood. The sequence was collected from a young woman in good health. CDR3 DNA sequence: TGTGCCAGCAGCACCGGGTTAGGGTACAATGAGCAGTTCTTC. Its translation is CASSTGLGYNEQFF.